The 8 T cell receptor beta chains below all came from one sample that was sequenced in a study of CXCR3-negative and CXCR3-positive naive CD8 T cells (dated by TCRdb to 2018 to 2020). The sample was run on a NextSeq 550. The Human TCR Profiling Kit (MiLaboratory) was used to make UMI-labeled 5' RACE TRB cDNA libraries. After TCRdb reprocessed the reads, each CDR3 protein sequence was kept as one row, without DNA. This sample's records show some 56,000 distinct CDR3 sequences. The top ten clonotypes cover less than 25% of the sample. The sequenced sample was memory CD8+ T cells from blood. Per the publication, the cell subset or site label means: conventional CD8+ memory T cells (TMEM), sorted as controls. Every receptor here comes from a human donor in good health. Some clones in this sample may be carry-over from other donors' samples.

This rearrangement joins TRBV7-8 to TRBJ2-3. Germline CDR1 is SGHVS and CDR2 is FQNEAQ. The CDR3 has 15 residues. This CDR3 reads CASSSSGGYTDTQYF.

J is TRBJ2-5 and V is TRBV14. Per the germline V gene, CDR1 is SGHDN and CDR2 is FVKESK. The CDR3 runs 11 residues. CDR3 loop: CASSHQETQYF.

This chain links TRBV5-5 with TRBJ2-4; absent DNA, TCRdb's TRBD1 call cannot be checked. The CDR3 is 11 residues long. Per germline, CDR1 SGHKS and CDR2 YYEKEE (reference sequence). The CDR3 sequence is CASGRGDIQYF. The variable domain in full, with the rest retrieved from reference TRBV5-5 and TRBJ2-4, is DAGVTQSPTHLIKTRGQQVTLRCSPISGHKSVSWYQQVLGQGPQFIFQYYEKEERGRGNFPDRFSARQFPNYSSELNVNALLLGDSALYLCASGRGDIQYFGAGTRLSVL.

This chain joins TRBV15 and TRBJ2-5. This CDR3 comprises 15 residues. Per the germline V gene, CDR1 is LNHNV and CDR2 is YYDKDF (reference sequence). CDR3 protein: CATSRDKAGQETQYF.

This sequence joins TRBV6-5 and TRBJ2-3; the TCRdb D gene call, TRBD1, has no DNA to confirm it. Germline V gene data show CDR1 as MNHEY and CDR2 as SVGAGI. The CDR3 has 15 amino acids. The CDR3 loop reads CASSYSGGSGDTQYF.

This chain joins TRBV6-4 and TRBJ2-5; TCRdb selects TRBD1, and the lack of DNA leaves this call unchecked. Per germline, CDR1 MRHNA and CDR2 SNTAGT. CDR3 length: 15 amino acids. The CDR3 here is CASSDGPGGQETQYF.

V usage is TRBV5-6 and J usage is TRBJ2-1; with no DNA, the TCRdb D assignment of TRBD2 cannot be verified. Germline lookup yields CDR1 SGHDT and CDR2 YYEEEE. This CDR3 is built from 14 residues. The CDR3 loop is CASSLGLAGAEQFF.

This clonotype is deemed medium-sized (0.01 to 0.1%) by its frequency. The genes are TRBV6-1 and TRBJ2-7; with no DNA, the TCRdb D assignment of TRBD1 cannot be verified. Germline-derived CDR1 and CDR2 are MNHNS and SASEGT. The CDR3 consists of 12 residues. The CDR3 loop is CATPDRVYEQYF.